These 13 T cell receptor beta chains share one sample of origin, sequenced in a study of Graves' ophthalmopathy and Graves' hyperthyroidism. Amplification targeted the TCR beta CDR3 regions, with RNA transcripts as the source material. Investigators did first-round RT-PCR with HTBI primers, then second-round multiplex PCR. TCRdb reanalysed the multiplex PCR reads using MiXCR and keeps one entry per CDR3 protein. The data show some 390,000 distinct CDR3 sequences, 15% to 20% seen once. Material: peripheral blood. These receptors were collected from a woman younger than 30 with Graves' ophthalmopathy.

The CDR3 sequence is CASSSGGLPFEAFF. The CDR3 DNA reads TGTGCCAGCAGCTCGGGGGGCCTTCCCTTTGAAGCTTTCTTT. The chain is built from TRBV11-2 and TRBJ1-1, with D possibly being TRBD1 (6 bases). The V end was cut by 4 bases, the J end by 7 bases, with 16 bases between. The CDR3 is 14 residues long. The germline V gene has CDR1 SGHAT and CDR2 FQNNGV.

This clonotype was counted many times. CDR3: CASSRGEQPQHF. In nucleotides, the CDR3 is TGTGCCAGCTCACGGGGCGAACAGCCCCAGCATTTT. V gene TRBV3-1 combines with J gene TRBJ1-5, with D perhaps matching TRBD1 (5 bases). CDR3 length: 12 amino acids. Looked up from germline, CDR1 is LGHDT and CDR2 is YNNKEL (reference sequence). Trimming cost V 8 bases and J 7 bases, with 12 bases left between them.

This clonotype was counted at least ten times. The chain links TRBV6-2 or TRBV6-3 to TRBJ2-7, with D maybe TRBD2 (7 bases). The ends were cut back, 7 bases at V and 5 bases at J, with 15 bases in the middle. The CDR3 covers 13 residues. Germline CDR1 and CDR2: MNHEY and SVGEGT. CDR3 amino acids: CASTFPGGHEQYF. Written as DNA, the CDR3 is TGTGCCAGCACCTTCCCGGGGGGCCACGAGCAGTACTTC.

This clonotype came up many times. The CDR3 nucleotides read TGTGCCGCGACAGGACTAGCTGCTGGGGCCAACGTCCTGACTTTC. Residues: CAATGLAAGANVLTF. The chain employs TRBV6-2 or TRBV6-3 and TRBJ2-6; 8 bases fit TRBD2. The CDR3 is made up of 15 amino acids. Trimming cost V 11 bases and J 2 bases; bases outside gene matches: 8. The germline gives CDR1 MNHEY, CDR2 SVGEGT.

This rearrangement joins TRBV7-2 to TRBJ1-2, with D hard to call. V dropped 1 base and J dropped 8 bases, with 8 bases sitting between them. Germline CDR1 and CDR2: SGHTA and FQGNSA. The CDR3 sequence is 12 residues long. CDR3 sequence (DNA): TGTGCCAGCAGCTTAGACGGCCAGGGCTACACCTTC. Amino acid sequence: CASSLDGQGYTF.

This clonotype occurred many times. The V gene is TRBV29-1, the J gene TRBJ1-5, with 7 bases aligning to TRBD1. The CDR3 runs to 13 residues. CDR1 is SQVTM and CDR2 is ANQGSEA in the germline V gene. The trim removed 4 bases at V and 3 bases at J, leaving 3 bases unmatched. The DNA of the CDR3 is TGCAGCGTTGGGGACAGAATCAATCAGCCCCAGCATTTT. Protein: CSVGDRINQPQHF.

This clonotype came up many times. The V call is TRBV12-3 or TRBV12-4, the J call TRBJ1-1, with D possibly being TRBD1 (5 bases). V shed 3 bases and J shed 4 bases, with 24 bases lying between them. The CDR3 sequence is 18 residues long. CDR3 protein: CASSFRDQPSVVRTEAFF. The CDR3 bases are TGTGCCAGCAGTTTTCGGGACCAACCAAGTGTCGTGCGCACTGAAGCTTTCTTT.

Many counts were recorded for this clonotype. J is TRBJ1-3 and V is TRBV29-1, with D unclear. Per germline, CDR1 SQVTM and CDR2 ANQGSEA. The CDR3 contains 12 residues. V gave up 2 bases and J gave up 7 bases, with 9 bases separating them. CDR3 sequence (DNA): TGCAGCGTTGAAAAGCAAGGGAACACCATATATTTT. Translation: CSVEKQGNTIYF.

The rearrangement links TRBV12-3 or TRBV12-4 to TRBJ2-7, with D uncertain. There are 15 residues in the CDR3. Trimming left V 4 bases short and J 0 bases short, with 13 bases between. The CDR3 DNA reads TGTGCCAGCAGTTCCCCGGGCCAGGACTCCTACGAGCAGTACTTC. Protein: CASSSPGQDSYEQYF.

In its sample, this clonotype was seen many times. This chain links TRBV20-1 with TRBJ2-3; 8 nucleotides agree with TRBD2. Germline lookup yields CDR1 DFQATT and CDR2 SNEGSKA (reference sequence). The CDR3 spans 16 residues. Losses at the gene ends were 0 bases for V and 4 bases for J; bases not matched to a gene: 9. In nucleotides, the CDR3 is TGCAGTGCTAGAGATCTATATAGCGGGAACGCAGATACGCAGTATTTT. Translation: CSARDLYSGNADTQYF.

The chain couples TRBV6-1 to TRBJ1-2; possible D gene TRBD1, 6 bases. The V gene's germline CDR1 is MNHNS and CDR2 SASEGT. Trimming took off 5 bases at V and 2 bases at J, with 12 bases between the two ends. The CDR3 totals 14 residues. The CDR3 here is CASSRTDRNYGYTF. CDR3 nucleotides: TGTGCCAGCAGTCGGACAGATAGAAACTATGGCTACACCTTC.

This clonotype appeared many times. This rearrangement joins TRBV6-5 to TRBJ1-1; D perhaps matches TRBD1 (6 bases). CDR1 and CDR2 from the germline V gene are MNHEY and SVGAGI. V lost 0 bases, J lost 1 base, and 15 bases lay in between. The CDR3 totals 17 residues. The CDR3 is CASSYSTIQGSNTEAFF. Written as DNA, the CDR3 is TGTGCCAGCAGTTACTCGACAATACAGGGTTCGAACACTGAAGCTTTCTTT.

This clonotype was recorded at least ten times. The V and J genes are TRBV28 and TRBJ2-4; maybe TRBD2 (6 bases). V was trimmed by 6 bases and J by 1 base, leaving 19 bases between them. This CDR3 region has 17 residues. Germline values: CDR1 MDHEN, CDR2 SYDVKM. CDR3 sequence: CASRSIVGSLAKNIQYF. In DNA form, the CDR3 reads TGTGCCAGCAGGAGTATCGTCGGGAGCCTGGCCAAAAACATTCAGTACTTC.